These T cell receptor beta chains were read from a single sample in a study of cytomegalovirus exposure and HLA in healthy donors. TCRdb keeps only in-frame clones here, not all; method: immunoSEQ multiplex PCR. The sample holds about 210,000 clones, about 80% seen once. The specimen was PBMCs. These receptors were taken from a male donor in good health and CMV-seronegative. CDR3s include the opening cysteine and the closing phenylalanine or tryptophan. A D gene is named only where the DNA matches it firmly. Size is stated for part of the rows, as once, few or many counts, or as a class when the clone is expanded.

>-|TRBV30|TRBD1|TRBJ2-7
CAWGDRGAHEQYF
TGTGCCTGGGGGGACAGGGGGGCCCACGAGCAGTACTTC
>-|TRBV5-1|-|TRBJ2-3
CASSQVGGTDTQYF
TGCGCCAGCAGCCAGGTCGGGGGAACAGATACGCAGTATTTT
>-|TRBV4-3|TRBD1|TRBJ1-5
CASSQPPGGRNSNQPQHF
TGCGCCAGCAGCCAACCCCCAGGGGGGAGGAATAGCAATCAGCCCCAGCATTTT
>-|TRBV5-1|-|TRBJ2-7
CASRTVGTRSYEQYF
TGCGCCAGCAGGACTGTCGGGACACGATCCTACGAGCAGTACTTC
>-|TRBV7-2|TRBD1|TRBJ2-3
CASSYRTGSTDTQYF
TGTGCCAGCAGCTACAGGACAGGGAGCACAGATACGCAGTATTTT
>once|TRBV28|TRBD2|TRBJ2-3
CASSSITSGASTDTQYF
TGTGCCAGCAGTTCAATCACTAGCGGGGCGAGCACAGATACGCAGTATTTT
>-|TRBV9|TRBD1|TRBJ1-1
CASSTQTGGSTEAFF
TGTGCCAGCAGCACCCAGACAGGGGGCAGCACTGAAGCTTTCTTT
>-|TRBV5-5|-|TRBJ1-4
CASSLRFQGGYEKLFF
TGTGCCAGCAGCTTGAGGTTTCAGGGCGGCTATGAAAAACTGTTTTTT
>-|TRBV7-9|TRBD1|TRBJ1-1
CASSFATGRYTEAFF
TGTGCCAGCAGCTTCGCGACAGGGCGGTACACTGAAGCTTTCTTT
>-|TRBV4-1|TRBD1|TRBJ2-3
CASSHDRVTDTQYF
TGCGCCAGCAGCCACGACAGGGTAACAGATACGCAGTATTTT
>once|TRBV27|-|TRBJ2-7
CASSFGQAGYEQYF
TGTGCCAGCAGTTTTGGACAGGCGGGGTACGAGCAGTACTTC
>-|TRBV5-1|TRBD1|TRBJ1-4
CASSRTGVLEKLFF
TGCGCCAGCAGCCGCACAGGGGTACTCGAAAAACTGTTTTTT
>-|TRBV28|TRBD1|TRBJ1-6
CASTRGNSPLHF
TGTGCCAGCACCAGGGGGAATTCACCCCTCCACTTT
>-|TRBV29-1|-|TRBJ2-5
CSVYRDQETQYF
TGCAGCGTCTACAGAGACCAAGAGACCCAGTACTTC
>-|TRBV7-8|-|TRBJ2-7
CASKRASHSYEQYF
TGTGCCAGTAAGAGGGCTAGCCACTCCTACGAGCAGTACTTC
>once|TRBV30|TRBD1|TRBJ1-2
CAWSLVTGGTSGYTF
TGTGCCTGGAGTTTGGTGACAGGGGGTACATCTGGCTACACCTTC
>-|TRBV5-1|-|TRBJ2-1
CASSSGEYYNEQFF
TGCGCCAGCAGCTCAGGGGAATACTACAATGAGCAGTTCTTC
>-|TRBV5-4|-|TRBJ2-5
CASRLDNQETQYF
TGTGCCAGCAGGCTGGACAACCAAGAGACCCAGTACTTC
>once|TRBV5-8|TRBD2|TRBJ2-5
CASGAAGGIQETQYF
TGTGCCAGCGGGGCGGCGGGGGGTATCCAAGAGACCCAGTACTTC
>-|TRBV5-1|-|TRBJ1-4
CASSLQSNEKLFF
TGCGCCAGCAGCTTGCAGTCAAATGAAAAACTGTTTTTT
>-|TRBV29-1|-|TRBJ1-1
CSVSRGGAEAFF
TGCAGCGTGTCACGGGGGGGAGCTGAAGCTTTCTTT
>-|TRBV5-1|TRBD1|TRBJ1-2
CASSGGQGARYGYTF
TGCGCCAGCAGCGGGGGACAGGGGGCAAGGTATGGCTACACCTTC
>-|TRBV11-1|-|TRBJ1-5
CASSPRGGGGQPQHF
TGTGCCAGCAGCCCGCGTGGGGGGGGAGGTCAGCCCCAGCATTTT
>-|TRBV28|-|TRBJ1-5
CAIERVNQPQHF
TGTGCCATTGAGCGGGTCAATCAGCCCCAGCATTTT
>few|TRBV6-5|-|TRBJ1-1
CASRPQVVTEAFF
TGTGCCAGCAGACCCCAGGTCGTCACTGAAGCTTTCTTT
>once|TRBV4-1|-|TRBJ1-6
CASSPGQGLAYNSPLHF
TGCGCCAGCAGCCCCGGGCAGGGTCTTGCCTATAATTCACCCCTCCACTTT
>once|TRBV9|TRBD2|TRBJ2-1
CASSVGTSGRVDNEQFF
TGTGCCAGCAGCGTTGGGACTAGCGGGAGGGTCGACAATGAGCAGTTCTTC
>-|TRBV7-9|TRBD2|TRBJ2-7
CASSPREGRGDSYEQYF
TGTGCCAGCAGCCCGAGGGAGGGGCGGGGGGACTCCTACGAGCAGTACTTC
>few|TRBV19|-|TRBJ2-1
CASSIPTGLGELGNEQFF
TGTGCCAGTAGTATACCCACGGGACTGGGAGAGTTGGGGAATGAGCAGTTCTTC
>-|TRBV28|TRBD1|TRBJ1-1
CATYGRRTGHFEAFF
TGTGCCACCTACGGTCGACGGACAGGCCATTTTGAAGCTTTCTTT
>-|TRBV5-1|TRBD1|TRBJ1-4
CASGKDRIDEKLFF
TGCGCCAGCGGCAAGGACAGGATCGATGAAAAACTGTTTTTT
>few|TRBV5-1|TRBD1|TRBJ1-1
CASSLVTGGSAEAFF
TGCGCCAGCAGCTTGGTTACAGGGGGGAGTGCTGAAGCTTTCTTT
>-|TRBV7-6|-|TRBJ2-1
CASILTNLNEQFF
TGTGCCAGCATCTTGACTAACCTCAATGAGCAGTTCTTC
>few|TRBV18|-|TRBJ1-1
CASSPTRRDTEAFF
TGTGCCAGCTCACCCACTAGGCGGGACACTGAAGCTTTCTTT
>-|TRBV5-1|TRBD1|TRBJ1-2
CASSAGQSYGYTF
TGCGCCAGCAGCGCGGGACAGTCCTATGGCTACACCTTC
>-|TRBV7-2|TRBD1|TRBJ1-5
CATGQGANQPQHF
TGTGCCACCGGACAGGGGGCTAATCAGCCCCAGCATTTT
>-|TRBV7-8|-|TRBJ2-1
CASSLGRDSEQFF
TGTGCCAGCAGCTTAGGCAGGGATAGTGAGCAGTTCTTC
>-|TRBV9|TRBD1|TRBJ1-6
CASSVTGTENSPLHF
TGTGCCAGCAGCGTCACCGGGACAGAAAATTCACCCCTCCACTTT
>-|TRBV28|-|TRBJ1-4
CASSFGAAGGLVEKLFF
TGTGCCAGCAGTTTTGGGGCTGCGGGGGGCTTGGTTGAAAAACTGTTTTTT
>-|TRBV5-1|-|TRBJ2-2
CASSLGGANTGELFF
TGCGCCAGCAGCTTGGGCGGGGCGAACACCGGGGAGCTGTTTTTT
>-|TRBV4-2|-|TRBJ1-5
CASSQEGTRQPQHF
TGTGCCAGCAGCCAAGAGGGGACACGCCAGCCCCAGCATTTT